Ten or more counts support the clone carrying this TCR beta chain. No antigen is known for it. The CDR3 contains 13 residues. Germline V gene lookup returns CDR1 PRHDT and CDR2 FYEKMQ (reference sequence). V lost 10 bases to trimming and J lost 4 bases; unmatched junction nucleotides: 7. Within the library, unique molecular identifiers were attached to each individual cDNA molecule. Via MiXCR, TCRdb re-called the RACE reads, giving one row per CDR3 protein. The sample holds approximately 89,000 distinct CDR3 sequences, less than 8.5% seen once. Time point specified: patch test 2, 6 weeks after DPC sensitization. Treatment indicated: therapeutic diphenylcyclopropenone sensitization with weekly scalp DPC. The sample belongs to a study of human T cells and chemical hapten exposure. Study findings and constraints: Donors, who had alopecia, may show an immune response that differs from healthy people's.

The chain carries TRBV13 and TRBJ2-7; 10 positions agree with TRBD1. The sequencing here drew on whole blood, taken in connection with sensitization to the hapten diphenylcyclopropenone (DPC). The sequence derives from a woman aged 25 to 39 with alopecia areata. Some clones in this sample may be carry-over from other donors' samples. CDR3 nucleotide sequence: TGTGCCACTACATTGGGACAGGGGTACGAGCAGTACTTC. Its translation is CATTLGQGYEQYF.